One sample yielded the 25 T cell receptor beta chains listed below, sequenced in a study of cytomegalovirus exposure and HLA in healthy donors. The PCR had 60 Vbeta and 13 Jbeta primers. Sequenced by immunoSEQ multiplex PCR; TCRdb stores in-frame clones only, minus some. The sample has about 130,000 clones; about four fifths are singletons. Sequenced input: PBMCs. These receptors all come from a woman in her thirties or forties in good health and CMV-seronegative.

The chain combines TRBV9 with TRBJ2-3, with 16 bases that match TRBD2. This CDR3 contains 20 residues. Germline loops: CDR1 SGDLS, CDR2 YYNGEE. V shed 3 bases, J shed 1 base, and the junction held 11 bases outside the gene matches. CDR3 residues: CASSATPGLAGGFGTDTQYF. DNA for the CDR3: TGTGCCAGCAGCGCAACCCCGGGACTAGCGGGAGGGTTCGGCACAGATACGCAGTATTTT.

A remark on this clone: Other DNA sequences in this specimen translate into the identical CDR3. V is TRBV10-3 and J is TRBJ1-2; D is unresolved. CDR1 and CDR2 from the germline V gene are ENHRY and SYGVKD. The CDR3 extends over 14 amino acids. V was pared by 0 bases and J by 2 bases, with 7 bases between. CDR3 sequence (DNA): TGTGCCATCAGTGAGTCGGGCGCGAACTATGGCTACACCTTC. It specifies CAISESGANYGYTF.

J is TRBJ2-5 and V is TRBV4-3, with D unclear. The DNA end favors TRBJ2-7, so the J call may be wrong. The CDR3 loop spans 14 amino acids. Germline V gene sequence: CDR1 LGHNA, CDR2 YSLEER. CDR3 amino acids: CASSQEGWSGEQYF. The CDR3 nucleotides are TGCGCCAGCAGCCAAGAGGGCTGGTCCGGCGAGCAGTACTTC.

This clone has just a few counts. V and J are TRBV18 and TRBJ1-1; D gene unclear. V was pared by 2 bases and J by 6 bases, with 16 bases between. Germline loops: CDR1 KGHSH, CDR2 LQKENI. The length of the CDR3 is 15 residues. The CDR3: CASSPVGNGDSEAFF. The CDR3 coding sequence is TGTGCCAGCTCACCAGTCGGGAACGGGGATTCTGAAGCTTTCTTT.

The rearrangement links TRBV7-8 to TRBJ2-1, with TRBD2 matching 12 bases. Germline-derived CDR1 and CDR2 are SGHVS and FQNEAQ. The CDR3 runs 16 residues. V gave up 8 bases and J gave up 4 bases; unmatched junction bases: 9. CDR3 bases: TGTGCCAGCTCGGCTAGCGGGAGGGCCGGATACAATGAGCAGTTCTTC. Protein sequence: CASSASGRAGYNEQFF.

This chain uses TRBV4-1 with TRBJ2-7; 9 positions agree with TRBD1. The germline V gene has CDR1 MGHRA and CDR2 YSYEKL. Trimming took 0 bases from V and 3 from J; bases not matched to a gene: 6. The CDR3 spans 16 residues. The CDR3 spells CASSQDSGQGYYEQYF. The CDR3 nucleotides are TGCGCCAGCAGCCAAGATTCGGGACAGGGATACTACGAGCAGTACTTC.

This clone has only one observation. V and J are TRBV5-1 and TRBJ2-1, with TRBD1 identical over 11 bases. Germline trimming cut 4 bases from V and 5 bases from J; bases unmatched to any gene: 11. Germline V gene data show CDR1 as SGHRS and CDR2 as YFSETQ. The CDR3 runs to 17 residues. CDR3 loop: CASSGTGTGGGDNEQFF. In DNA form, the CDR3 reads TGCGCCAGCAGCGGAACCGGGACAGGGGGAGGGGACAATGAGCAGTTCTTC. The full variable domain, completed using reference TRBV5-1 and TRBJ2-1, is KAGVTQTPRYLIKTRGQQVTLSCSPISGHRSVSWYQQTPGQGLQFLFEYFSETQRNKGNFPGRFSGRQFSNSRSEMNVSTLELGDSALYLCASSGTGTGGGDNEQFFGPGTRLTVL.

The sample holds one count of this clone. The CDR3 region is CASKGGWDKGYEQYF. CDR3 DNA sequence: TGTGCCAGCAAAGGGGGTTGGGACAAGGGTTACGAGCAGTACTTC. This chain links TRBV6-6 with TRBJ2-7; a weak D match, TRBD1 (6 bases). The CDR3 totals 15 residues. Trimming left V 7 bases short and J 4 bases short, with 20 bases between. Per the germline V gene, CDR1 is MNHNY and CDR2 is SVGAGI (reference sequence).

This chain uses TRBV27 with TRBJ1-6, with TRBD1 matching over 10 bases. This CDR3 has 14 residues. V shed 6 bases, J shed 7 bases, and the junction held 3 bases outside the gene matches. From germline, CDR1 is MNHEY and CDR2 SMNVEV (reference sequence). The CDR3 loop reads CASRSGQGNSPLHF. CDR3 coding DNA: TGTGCCAGCAGATCGGGACAGGGGAATTCACCCCTCCACTTT.

This clone is a singleton in its sample. V gene TRBV5-6 combines with J gene TRBJ2-5, with D perhaps TRBD2 (6 bases). Per germline, CDR1 SGHDT and CDR2 YYEEEE. V dropped 4 bases and J dropped 2 bases, with 12 bases sitting between them. The CDR3 extends over 14 amino acids. This CDR3 is CASSLGGLQETQYF. CDR3 bases: TGTGCCAGCAGCCTTGGAGGGTTGCAAGAGACCCAGTACTTC.

The rearrangement uses TRBV5-1 and TRBJ2-3, with 8 positions matching TRBD2. This CDR3 region has 16 residues. V was clipped by 0 bases and J by 2 bases; unmatched bases: 5. Per germline, CDR1 SGHRS and CDR2 YFSETQ. CDR3 DNA sequence: TGCGCCAGCAGCTTGGGGATAGCGGGGTCCACAGATACGCAGTATTTT. Encoded protein: CASSLGIAGSTDTQYF.

The chain uses TRBV5-4 and TRBJ2-1; D may be TRBD1 (6 bases). The V end lost 3 bases, the J end lost 3 bases, and 13 bases lay between the germline ends. This CDR3 region has 15 residues. CDR1 is SGHNT, CDR2 YYREEE, per germline (reference sequence). CDR3: CASSSTGTHYNEQFF. CDR3 in DNA: TGTGCCAGCAGCTCTACCGGGACACACTACAATGAGCAGTTCTTC.

The chain joins TRBV7-9 to TRBJ1-1, with 8 nucleotides matching TRBD1. J lost 1 base, V lost 5 bases, and 9 bases had no gene match. Germline CDR1 is SEHNR and CDR2 is FQNEAQ (reference sequence). The CDR3 has 16 amino acids. The CDR3 DNA sequence: TGTGCCAGCAGCCCCCGTGACAGGGGAGAGAACACTGAAGCTTTCTTT. Protein: CASSPRDRGENTEAFF.

V is TRBV7-9 and J is TRBJ2-1; 15 bases are a match to TRBD2. J was trimmed by 5 bases and V by 3 bases; bases with no gene match: 8. The germline V gene has CDR1 SEHNR and CDR2 FQNEAQ (reference sequence). The length of the CDR3 is 18 residues. CDR3 sequence: CASSLKGTSGGLNNEQFF. The CDR3 bases are TGTGCCAGCAGCTTGAAGGGGACTAGCGGGGGGCTCAACAATGAGCAGTTCTTC.

This clone appeared once. The CDR3 region has the DNA TGTGCCAGTAGTGAAATCGGGACAGGGGGCTATGGCTACACCTTC. It yields the protein CASSEIGTGGYGYTF. The chain uses TRBV19 and TRBJ1-2, with 11 bases aligning to TRBD1. The CDR3 contains 15 residues. Trimming cost V 5 bases and J 4 bases; bases outside gene matches: 6. Germline V gene data show CDR1 as LNHDA and CDR2 as SQIVND (reference sequence).

The V gene is TRBV6-5, the J gene TRBJ1-4; the match to TRBD1 covers 8 bases. The V segment lost 6 bases and the J segment 2 bases; nucleotides outside the gene matches: 2. Germline CDR1 and CDR2: MNHEY and SVGAGI. This CDR3 contains 14 residues. CDR3 protein: CASSHRGTNEKLFF. The CDR3 coding sequence is TGTGCCAGCAGCCACAGGGGGACTAATGAAAAACTGTTTTTT.

The chain joins TRBV5-4 to TRBJ1-1; 8 bases are shared with TRBD1. The germline gives CDR1 SGHNT, CDR2 YYREEE (reference sequence). There are 14 residues in the CDR3. V lost 3 bases to trimming and J lost 3 bases; unmatched junction nucleotides: 4. The DNA of the CDR3 is TGTGCCAGCAGCTCGGCGACAGGGGACACTGAAGCTTTCTTT. It codes for CASSSATGDTEAFF.

The chain's CDR3 is CASSSALGLAGGPRELFF. For the CDR3, the DNA is TGTGCCAGCAGCTCCGCCCTGGGACTAGCGGGAGGGCCGAGGGAGCTGTTTTTT. The rearrangement joins TRBV7-2 to TRBJ2-2; the match to TRBD2 covers 16 bases. V lost 4 bases and J lost 9; bases outside the gene matches: 11. Germline V CDR1 and CDR2: SGHTA, FQGNSA. CDR3 length: 18 residues. Drawing the rest from reference TRBV7-2 and TRBJ2-2, the complete variable domain is GAGVSQSPSNKVTEKGKDVELRCDPISGHTALYWYRQSLGQGLEFLIYFQGNSAPDKSGLPSDRFSAERTGGSVSTLTIQRTQQEDSAVYLCASSSALGLAGGPRELFFGEGSRLTVL.

CDR3 sequence: CSVLPGYTEAFF. The CDR3 DNA is TGCAGCGTCCTCCCAGGGTACACTGAAGCTTTCTTT. The V and J genes are TRBV29-1 and TRBJ1-1; TRBD1 might be the D (5 bases). The CDR3 spans 12 residues. CDR1 is SQVTM and CDR2 is ANQGSEA in the germline V gene. With 6 bases removed from V and 3 bases from J, the gap between germline ends came to 11 bases.

This clone was recorded once. Germline and junction disagree at one end, which may indicate a read error. This sequence joins TRBV7-7 and TRBJ2-7, with a tentative D call TRBD2 (5 bases). The CDR3 runs to 14 residues. Per the germline V gene, CDR1 is SSHAT and CDR2 is FNYEAQ (reference sequence). CDR3 residues: CASSLAGKTNEQYF. The CDR3 DNA reads as TGTGCTAGCAGCTTAGCCGGGAAGACTAACGAGCAGTACTTC. The variable domain in full, completed from reference TRBV7-7 and TRBJ2-7, reads GAGVSQSPRYKVTKRGQDVTLRCDPISSHATLYWYQQALGQGPEFLTYFNYEAQPDKSGLPSDRFSAERPEGSISTLTIQRTEQRDSAMYRCASSLAGKTNEQYFGPGTRLTVT.

The chain couples TRBV7-6 to TRBJ1-1; maybe TRBD1 (5 bases). V lost 1 base, J lost 3 bases, and 15 bases lay in between. This CDR3 region has 16 residues. In germline, CDR1 is SGHVS, CDR2 FNYEAQ. The CDR3 loop reads CASSLGQGSRDTEAFF. The CDR3 bases are TGTGCCAGCAGCTTAGGTCAGGGATCTAGGGACACTGAAGCTTTCTTT.

The chain combines TRBV6-1 with TRBJ2-7; the match to TRBD2 covers 8 bases. The CDR3 loop spans 15 amino acids. CDR1 is MNHNS and CDR2 is SASEGT in the germline V gene. The J segment lost 0 bases and the V segment lost 7 bases, leaving 8 bases of the junction unmatched. The CDR3 bases are TGTGCCAGCAAATTAGCGGGGACCGTCTCCTACGAGCAGTACTTC. It specifies CASKLAGTVSYEQYF.

The V gene is TRBV9, the J gene TRBJ2-7, with D unclear. V was shortened by 0 bases and J by 4 bases, with 14 bases between the two germline ends. This CDR3 comprises 15 residues. Germline V CDR1 and CDR2: SGDLS, YYNGEE. This CDR3 reads CASSVGTTEIYEQYF. CDR3 DNA: TGTGCCAGCAGCGTAGGCACCACAGAGATTTACGAGCAGTACTTC.

This chain links TRBV7-9 with TRBJ1-4; a weak D match, TRBD1 (5 bases). Germline assignment: CDR1 SEHNR and CDR2 FQNEAQ (reference sequence). V was cut by 5 bases and J by 0 bases, with 13 bases left in between. The CDR3 consists of 16 residues. CDR3 in amino acids: CASSPPRGTTNEKLFF. CDR3 sequence (DNA): TGTGCCAGCAGCCCACCCCGGGGGACAACTAATGAAAAACTGTTTTTT. Using reference TRBV7-9 and TRBJ1-4 for the parts outside the CDR3, the full variable domain is DTGVSQNPRHKITKRGQNVTFRCDPISEHNRLYWYRQTLGQGPEFLTYFQNEAQLEKSRLLSDRFSAERPKGSFSTLEIQRTEQGDSAMYLCASSPPRGTTNEKLFFGSGTQLSVL.

This clone was seen a single time. The V gene is TRBV25-1, the J gene TRBJ2-2; 7 bases are a match to TRBD1. Per germline, CDR1 MGHDK and CDR2 SYGVNS. The CDR3 loop spans 15 amino acids. Trimming at V came to 2 bases and at J to 4 bases, leaving 4 bases not matched to a gene. CDR3 in DNA: TGTGCCAGCAGTGAAGGGACAGACCCCACCGGGGAGCTGTTTTTT. Translation gives CASSEGTDPTGELFF. Full variable domain (outside the CDR3, taken from reference TRBV25-1 and TRBJ2-2): EADIYQTPRYLVIGTGKKITLECSQTMGHDKMYWYQQDPGMELHLIHYSYGVNSTEKGDLSSESTVSRIRTEHFPLTLESARPSHTSQYLCASSEGTDPTGELFFGEGSRLTVL.